Included here is one TCR beta chain sequence, with context. The antigen remains unidentified. The sample belongs to a study of cytomegalovirus exposure and HLA in healthy donors. 60 Vbeta and 13 Jbeta primers were used in PCR. The protocol was immunoSEQ multiplex PCR, while the TCRdb copy is restricted to in-frame clones and leaves out a portion. Seen here are 200,000 or so clones, roughly 80% observed once, and the top ten hold 6.5%. Study conclusions and caveats: Cytomegalovirus association was assigned to more than 150 TCR beta chains. HLA allele associations emerged for 15,000 to 20,000 TCR beta sequences in a later analysis, at 0.05 false discovery rate. Among TCR sequences, most were rare, though some public TCRs appeared in many donors.

The clonotype comes from a woman in her 50s in good health and CMV-seropositive. Sequenced material: PBMCs.

CDR3 sequence (DNA): TGTGCCAGCAGGAGGGGGTTATCCAAAAACATTCAGTACTTC. It specifies CASRRGLSKNIQYF. V usage is TRBV6-5 and J usage is TRBJ2-4; possible D gene TRBD1, 6 bases. This CDR3 is 14 amino acids long. Trimming shortened V by 6 bases and J by 2 bases, and 11 bases separated the two germline ends. The germline gives CDR1 MNHEY, CDR2 SVGAGI.